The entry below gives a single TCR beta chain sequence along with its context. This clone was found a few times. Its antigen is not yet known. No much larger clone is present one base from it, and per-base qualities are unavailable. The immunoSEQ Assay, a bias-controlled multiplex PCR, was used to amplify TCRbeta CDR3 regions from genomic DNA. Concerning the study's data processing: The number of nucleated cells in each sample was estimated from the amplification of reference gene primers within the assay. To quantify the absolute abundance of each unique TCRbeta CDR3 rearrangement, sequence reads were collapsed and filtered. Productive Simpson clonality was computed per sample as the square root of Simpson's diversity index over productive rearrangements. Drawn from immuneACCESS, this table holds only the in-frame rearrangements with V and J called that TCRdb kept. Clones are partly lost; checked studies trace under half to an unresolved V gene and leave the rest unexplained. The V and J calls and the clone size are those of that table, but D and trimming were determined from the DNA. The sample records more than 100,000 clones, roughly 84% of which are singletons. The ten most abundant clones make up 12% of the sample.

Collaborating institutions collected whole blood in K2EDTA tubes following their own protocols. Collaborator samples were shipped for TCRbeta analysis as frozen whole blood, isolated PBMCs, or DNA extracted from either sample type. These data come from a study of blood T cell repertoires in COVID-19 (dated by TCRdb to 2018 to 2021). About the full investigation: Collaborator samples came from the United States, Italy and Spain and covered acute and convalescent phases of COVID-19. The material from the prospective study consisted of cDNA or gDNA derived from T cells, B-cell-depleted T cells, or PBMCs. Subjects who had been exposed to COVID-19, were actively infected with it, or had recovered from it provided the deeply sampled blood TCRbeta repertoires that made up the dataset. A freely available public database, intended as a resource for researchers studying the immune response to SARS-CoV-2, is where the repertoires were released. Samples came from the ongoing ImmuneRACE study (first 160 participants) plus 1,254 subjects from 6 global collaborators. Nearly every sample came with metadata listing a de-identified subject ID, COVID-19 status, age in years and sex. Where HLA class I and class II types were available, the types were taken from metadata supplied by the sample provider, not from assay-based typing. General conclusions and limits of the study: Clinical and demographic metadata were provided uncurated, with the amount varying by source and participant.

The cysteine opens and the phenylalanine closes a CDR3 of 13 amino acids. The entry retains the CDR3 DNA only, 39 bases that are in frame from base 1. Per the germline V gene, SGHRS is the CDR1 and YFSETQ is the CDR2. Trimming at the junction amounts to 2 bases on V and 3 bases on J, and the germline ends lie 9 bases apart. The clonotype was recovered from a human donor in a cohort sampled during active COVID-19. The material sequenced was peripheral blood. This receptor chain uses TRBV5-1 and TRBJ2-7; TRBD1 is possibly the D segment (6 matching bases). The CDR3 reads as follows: CASSLSQGYEQYF. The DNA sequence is TGCGCCAGCAGCTTATCACAGGGCTACGAGCAGTACTTC.